The 8 T cell receptor beta chains below all came from one sample that was sequenced in a study of T cell responses to AZD1222 COVID-19 vaccine. The repertoire was sequenced with immunoSEQ multiplex PCR; TCRdb's copy has only in-frame clones and lacks some. The sample shows some 150,000 clones, about nine tenths of them seen only once. Sequencing was performed on peripheral blood, taken on day 0 of MenACWY control vaccination. The receptor set was obtained from an adult in good health.

The chain combines TRBV7-9 with TRBJ1-2, with a tentative D call TRBD1 (5 bases). Germline CDR1 SEHNR, CDR2 FQNEAQ (reference sequence). The V and J ends lost 7 bases and 2 bases respectively, with 17 bases between them. The length of the CDR3 is 15 residues. The CDR3 sequence is CASTTSAGHNYGYTF. Here the CDR3 DNA reads TGTGCCAGCACCACTTCGGCAGGACACAACTATGGCTACACCTTC.

This rearrangement joins TRBV18 to TRBJ1-5; TRBD1 matches 9 bases. Germline CDR1 KGHSH, CDR2 LQKENI. V shed 6 bases and J 6 bases; nucleotides not matched to a gene: 9. The CDR3 covers 15 residues. CDR3 in DNA: TGTGCCAGCTCGTACGGGACAGGGCGGGTTCAGCCCCAGCATTTT. Encoded protein: CASSYGTGRVQPQHF.

The V and J genes are TRBV2 and TRBJ2-3, with D possibly being TRBD1 or TRBD2 (5 bases each). CDR1 SNHLY and CDR2 FYNNEI come from the germline V gene. V was cut by 6 bases and J by 3 bases, with 7 bases left in between. This CDR3 contains 12 residues. The CDR3 reads CASSRETDTQYF. The CDR3, as DNA: TGTGCCAGCAGCAGGGAGACAGATACGCAGTATTTT.

The chain employs TRBV14 and TRBJ2-3, with D hard to call. V shed 2 bases and J shed 8 bases, with 14 bases lying between them. This CDR3 is built from 14 residues. Per the germline V gene, CDR1 is SGHDN and CDR2 is FVKESK. CDR3 loop: CASSQINTELTQYF. The DNA of the CDR3 is TGTGCCAGCAGCCAAATAAACACGGAGCTTACGCAGTATTTT.

This clone has only one observation. The J gene is TRBJ2-1, the V gene TRBV27; TRBD2 agrees at 10 bases. The trim removed 7 bases at V and 2 bases at J, leaving 2 bases unmatched. The V gene's germline CDR1 is MNHEY and CDR2 SMNVEV (reference sequence). The CDR3 extends over 14 amino acids. CDR3 nucleotide sequence: TGTGCCAGCAATAGCGGGAGGACCTACAATGAGCAGTTCTTC. Its protein product is CASNSGRTYNEQFF.

This rearrangement joins TRBV5-5 to TRBJ2-1; TRBD2 matches at 11 bases. The germline V gene encodes CDR1 SGHKS and CDR2 YYEKEE (reference sequence). J gave up 3 bases and V 4 bases, and 6 bases lay outside the gene matches. The CDR3 has 16 amino acids. CDR3 amino acids: CASSILAGANYNEQFF. The CDR3 nucleotides read TGTGCCAGCAGCATACTAGCGGGGGCGAACTACAATGAGCAGTTCTTC.

The J gene is TRBJ1-2, the V gene TRBV29-1, with 9 bases aligning to TRBD1. Germline values: CDR1 SQVTM, CDR2 ANQGSEA. V dropped 7 bases and J dropped 0; count of bases not matched to a gene: 6. The length of the CDR3 is 14 residues. Here the CDR3 reads CSARDRDSNYGYTF. The CDR3 DNA reads as TGCAGCGCGAGGGACAGGGACTCTAACTATGGCTACACCTTC.

This chain uses TRBV24-1 with TRBJ1-2; D remains ambiguous. V was shortened by 3 bases and J by 8 bases, with 12 bases between the two germline ends. From germline, CDR1 is KGHDR and CDR2 SFDVKD. The CDR3 covers 13 residues. CDR3 nucleotide sequence: TGTGCCACCAGTGATAAGGATTCGGTCGGCTACACCTTC. Amino acids: CATSDKDSVGYTF.